In this sample, the clone carrying this T cell receptor beta chain turned up many times. From 450 to 600 ng total RNA, TCR beta cDNA was generated with a primer in the constant region. Slightly modified ARM-PCR, run as three nested multiplex PCR rounds, produced the TCR beta libraries. A C-beta reverse primer and TRBV1-TRBV30 forward primers served in each of the first two PCR rounds, at 10 cycles apiece. One entry per CDR3 protein results from TCRdb running MiXCR on the multiplex PCR reads. The sample shows roughly 53,000 distinct CDR3 sequences, over 65% of them seen only once. These data come from a study of tumor-infiltrating lymphocytes in primary liver carcinoma. Study background: Tumor stage was T1-T3 N0M0, and tumor size was roughly 4 to 11 cm across.

The V end lost 7 bases, the J end lost 4 bases, and 11 bases lay between the germline ends. The CDR3 has 13 residues. Germline V gene data show CDR1 as PRHDT and CDR2 as FYEKMQ (reference sequence). Unsorted bulk tissue of about 20-30 mg yielded co-extracted RNA and DNA. The proportion of viable tumor cells exceeded 75% in every tumor sample. The V call is TRBV13, the J call TRBJ2-4; D is ambiguous. The TCR originated in a man between 35 and 55 years old with primary liver carcinoma and hepatitis B virus infection. Sequenced: liver tumor tissue from sampling region 2. Stated subset: tumor region T2, inferior pole. CDR3 residues: CASTILGKNIQYF. CDR3 nucleotide sequence: TGTGCCAGCACCATTTTAGGGAAAAACATTCAGTACTTC. Looking up the rest from reference TRBV13 and TRBJ2-4 gives the full variable domain: AAGVIQSPRHLIKEKRETATLKCYPIPRHDTVYWYQQGPGQDPQFLISFYEKMQSDKGSIPDRFSAQQFSDYHSELNMSSLELGDSALYFCASTILGKNIQYFGAGTRLSVL.